These 21 T cell receptor beta chains originate from one sample sequenced in a study of T cell changes during pregnancy in multiple sclerosis. Sequencing was performed with immunoSEQ multiplex PCR; in TCRdb, only in-frame clones are kept and a portion is missing. The sample yields 30,000 to 40,000 clones, approximately 94% seen once. This sample comprised CD4+ T cells from peripheral blood mononuclear cells, obtained in the second trimester of pregnancy. All receptors derive from a female donor with multiple sclerosis, enrolled in a pregnancy study.

For the CDR3, the DNA is TGCAGCGTTACCGGACTAGCGGGAGGTTTGAGCACAGATACGCAGTATTTT. It is translated as CSVTGLAGGLSTDTQYF. The rearrangement joins TRBV29-1 to TRBJ2-3; TRBD2 matches at 14 bases. V was clipped by 5 bases and J by 0 bases; unmatched bases: 7. Germline CDR1 and CDR2: SQVTM and ANQGSEA. The CDR3 totals 17 residues.

The CDR3 DNA reads TGTGCCAGCAGGTCGGGGGGAGTACGGACCGGGGAGCTGTTTTTT. It specifies CASRSGGVRTGELFF. The chain is built from TRBV6-5 and TRBJ2-2; 7 bases match TRBD2. Germline V CDR1 and CDR2: MNHEY, SVGAGI. After removal of 6 bases from V and 5 bases from J, the junction contained 9 bases not matched to a gene. CDR3 length: 15 amino acids.

J is TRBJ2-7 and V is TRBV30; perhaps TRBD1 as D (5 bases). The CDR3 is made up of 14 amino acids. V lost 0 bases and J 3 bases, leaving 12 bases between the germline ends. Per the germline V gene, CDR1 is GTSNPN and CDR2 is SVGIG (reference sequence). CDR3 DNA: TGTGCCTGGAGTGTAACAGGAAGGTACTACGAGCAGTACTTC. This codes for CAWSVTGRYYEQYF.

This chain uses TRBV10-3 with TRBJ2-5; 7 bases are a match to TRBD1. The V gene end was trimmed by 5 bases and the J gene end by 7 bases; junction bases not matched to a gene: 13. This CDR3 comprises 15 residues. Per germline, CDR1 ENHRY and CDR2 SYGVKD. CDR3 sequence: CAISRTGDLAGTQYF. The CDR3, as DNA: TGTGCCATCAGTAGGACAGGCGATCTGGCAGGGACCCAGTACTTC.

V gene TRBV29-1 combines with J gene TRBJ2-4; D ambiguous. Germline-derived CDR1 and CDR2 are SQVTM and ANQGSEA. The V end was cut by 5 bases, the J end by 1 base, with 6 bases between. This CDR3 is built from 12 residues. CDR3 DNA sequence: TGCAGCGTTTTTATCGCCAAAAACATTCAGTACTTC. This codes for CSVFIAKNIQYF.

This chain links TRBV14 with TRBJ2-7; D possibly corresponds to TRBD2 (6 bases). This CDR3 has 13 amino acids. V gave up 0 bases and J gave up 10 bases, with 13 bases separating them. The germline gives CDR1 SGHDN, CDR2 FVKESK. The CDR3 sequence: CASSQEAGVGQYF. The CDR3 bases are TGTGCCAGCAGCCAAGAAGCGGGCGTCGGTCAGTACTTC. The variable domain in full, completed from reference TRBV14 and TRBJ2-7, reads EAGVTQFPSHSVIEKGQTVTLRCDPISGHDNLYWYRRVMGKEIKFLLHFVKESKQDESGMPNNRFLAERTGGTYSTLKVQPAELEDSGVYFCASSQEAGVGQYFGPGTRLTVT.

There are a few counts of this clone. The chain links TRBV19 to TRBJ2-5; D is perhaps TRBD2 (5 bases). V lost 5 bases and J lost 4, with 17 bases in between. The CDR3 runs 15 residues. The germline CDR1 and CDR2 sequences are LNHDA and SQIVND (reference sequence). The CDR3 DNA sequence: TGTGCCAGTAGTGACCGGGGAAGTGGTGGAGAGACCCAGTACTTC. This sequence encodes CASSDRGSGGETQYF.

The V gene is TRBV27, the J gene TRBJ1-1, with D possibly being TRBD1 (5 bases). Germline V CDR1 and CDR2: MNHEY, SMNVEV (reference sequence). Trimming removed 5 bases at V and 0 bases at J, with 16 bases between. The CDR3 has 16 amino acids. The CDR3 protein is CASSPSTAGLNTEAFF. For the CDR3, the DNA is TGTGCCAGCAGTCCCTCAACTGCAGGGCTGAACACTGAAGCTTTCTTT.

V is TRBV9 and J is TRBJ1-1; a weak D match, TRBD1 (5 bases). The CDR3 contains 14 residues. Germline V gene lookup returns CDR1 SGDLS and CDR2 YYNGEE. Trimming took 0 bases from V and 1 from J, leaving 7 bases between them. The chain's CDR3 is CASSVATANTEAFF. DNA of the CDR3: TGTGCCAGCAGCGTAGCGACAGCGAACACTGAAGCTTTCTTT.

This chain connects TRBV2 to TRBJ2-1; D is ambiguous. The CDR3 length is 15 residues. V was clipped by 2 bases and J by 9 bases, with 17 bases between them. Germline assignment: CDR1 SNHLY and CDR2 FYNNEI. The CDR3 coding sequence is TGTGCCAGCAGTGAATCGATCTTTGGTATCGGTGAGCAGTTCTTC. This translates into CASSESIFGIGEQFF.

The rearrangement uses TRBV5-1 and TRBJ2-5; 7 nucleotides match TRBD1. The CDR3 loop spans 15 amino acids. Trimming removed 2 bases from V and 5 bases from J; junction bases left unmatched: 9. Looked up from germline, CDR1 is SGHRS and CDR2 is YFSETQ. In nucleotides, the CDR3 is TGCGCCAGCAGCTTAACAGGGGCCTCGGGGGAGACCCAGTACTTC. It yields the protein CASSLTGASGETQYF. Full variable domain (remainder filled in from reference TRBV5-1 and TRBJ2-5): KAGVTQTPRYLIKTRGQQVTLSCSPISGHRSVSWYQQTPGQGLQFLFEYFSETQRNKGNFPGRFSGRQFSNSRSEMNVSTLELGDSALYLCASSLTGASGETQYFGPGTRLLVL.

The chain employs TRBV10-3 and TRBJ1-6; D might be TRBD1 (5 bases). V was trimmed by 5 bases and J by 8 bases, leaving 19 bases between them. This CDR3 comprises 16 residues. The germline CDR1 and CDR2 sequences are ENHRY and SYGVKD. The CDR3 protein is CAISPRGGTYDSPLHF. The DNA for the CDR3 is TGTGCCATCAGTCCCCGGGGGGGGACGTATGATTCACCCCTCCACTTT.

This clone was detected only once. The chain carries TRBV7-2 and TRBJ1-5; D perhaps matches TRBD1 (5 bases). CDR1 is SGHTA and CDR2 is FQGNSA in the germline V gene. The CDR3 has 17 amino acids. V was pared by 3 bases and J by 0 bases, with 15 bases between. The CDR3 sequence is CASSLYLGLNSNQPQHF. Here the CDR3 DNA reads TGTGCCAGCAGCTTGTACCTGGGACTCAATAGCAATCAGCCCCAGCATTTT.

The J gene is TRBJ2-5, the V gene TRBV5-1; 8 bases align to TRBD1. This CDR3 spans 15 amino acids. Germline lookup yields CDR1 SGHRS and CDR2 YFSETQ. Unmatched junction bases numbered 8, after V lost 5 bases and J lost 2 bases. Here the CDR3 reads CASRGTGGKQETQYF. Here the CDR3 DNA reads TGCGCCAGCAGAGGCACAGGGGGAAAACAAGAGACCCAGTACTTC.

CDR3 loop: CASSVSSGAGELFF. CDR3 nucleotides: TGTGCCAGCAGCGTGTCTAGCGGCGCCGGGGAGCTGTTTTTT. The chain carries TRBV7-2 and TRBJ2-2; 7 bases map to TRBD2. There are 14 residues in the CDR3. CDR1 and CDR2 from the germline V gene are SGHTA and FQGNSA. V trimming: 5 bases; J trimming: 6 bases; junction bases outside the gene matches: 6.

The V gene is TRBV2, the J gene TRBJ1-4, with no clear D. Per the germline V gene, CDR1 is SNHLY and CDR2 is FYNNEI. The CDR3 length is 14 residues. V lost 5 bases, J lost 6 bases, and 13 bases lay in between. CDR3 DNA: TGTGCCAGCAGTACCCTCCGCGGGGATGAAAAACTGTTTTTT. The encoded protein is CASSTLRGDEKLFF.

This chain joins TRBV5-1 and TRBJ2-7, with 9 positions matching TRBD1. This CDR3 has 14 residues. Per the germline V gene, CDR1 is SGHRS and CDR2 is YFSETQ. V lost 3 bases, J lost 3 bases, and 4 bases stayed unmatched. The CDR3 loop is CASSSQGAGYEQYF. In DNA form, the CDR3 reads TGCGCCAGCAGCTCACAGGGGGCGGGCTACGAGCAGTACTTC. Drawing the rest from reference TRBV5-1 and TRBJ2-7, the complete variable domain is KAGVTQTPRYLIKTRGQQVTLSCSPISGHRSVSWYQQTPGQGLQFLFEYFSETQRNKGNFPGRFSGRQFSNSRSEMNVSTLELGDSALYLCASSSQGAGYEQYFGPGTRLTVT.

This clone has more than one count but fewer than ten. The V call is TRBV6-1, the J call TRBJ2-7; TRBD1 aligns across 10 bases. This CDR3 spans 15 amino acids. Germline assignment: CDR1 MNHNS and CDR2 SASEGT. V shed 2 bases, J shed 3 bases, and the junction held 4 bases outside the gene matches. The CDR3 loop reads CASSEPGTGDYEQYF. Written as DNA, the CDR3 is TGTGCCAGCAGTGAACCCGGGACAGGGGACTACGAGCAGTACTTC.

V gene TRBV9 combines with J gene TRBJ1-5; no clear D. This CDR3 comprises 15 residues. With 0 bases removed from V and 3 bases from J, the gap between germline ends came to 10 bases. Germline-derived CDR1 and CDR2 are SGDLS and YYNGEE. The CDR3 reads CASSVGSQSNQPQHF. CDR3 sequence (DNA): TGTGCCAGCAGCGTAGGTTCGCAGTCCAATCAGCCCCAGCATTTT. The full variable domain, in which reference TRBV9 and TRBJ1-5 provide the parts outside the CDR3, is DSGVTQTPKHLITATGQRVTLRCSPRSGDLSVYWYQQSLDQGLQFLIQYYNGEERAKGNILERFSAQQFPDLHSELNLSSLELGDSALYFCASSVGSQSNQPQHFGDGTRLSIL.

The rearrangement links TRBV7-9 to TRBJ2-7; 7 bases agree with TRBD1. The CDR3 consists of 13 residues. After removal of 5 bases from V and 2 bases from J, the junction contained 3 bases not matched to a gene. Germline V gene data show CDR1 as SEHNR and CDR2 as FQNEAQ (reference sequence). CDR3 loop: CASSPGQTYEQYF. CDR3 nucleotide sequence: TGTGCCAGCAGCCCGGGACAGACCTACGAGCAGTACTTC.

A single count supports this clone. The CDR3 loop reads CASSFRVPTYEQYF. CDR3 nucleotide sequence: TGTGCCAGCAGCTTCCGGGTCCCGACCTACGAGCAGTACTTC. The chain is built from TRBV5-5 and TRBJ2-7; no clear D. V was clipped by 2 bases and J by 2 bases, with 11 bases between them. The CDR3 loop spans 14 amino acids. The germline V gene has CDR1 SGHKS and CDR2 YYEKEE (reference sequence).